Presented here are 14 T cell receptor beta chains from one specimen sequenced in a study of human T cells and chemical hapten exposure (dated by TCRdb to the early 2020s). The sample's time point label, in plain terms: patch test 2, 6 weeks after DPC sensitization. This specimen's treatment or condition label, interpreted: therapeutic diphenylcyclopropenone sensitization with weekly scalp DPC. The method was RACE. Sequenced using a NextSeq 500. In TCRdb, the public reads were trimmed at Q25 with fastp and aligned with MiXCR, with productive beta chains retained. Each entry is one CDR3 protein sequence, shown with its most common DNA and genes. A total of roughly 380,000 distinct CDR3 sequences appear in this sample, about 6% of them only once. Less than 6.5% of the sample rests with the top ten. The source was whole blood, collected in connection with sensitization to the hapten diphenylcyclopropenone (DPC). These TCRs come from a young woman with alopecia areata. Some clones in this sample may be carry-over from other donors' samples.

The chain couples TRBV14 to TRBJ2-7; 10 bases line up with TRBD2. The V gene's germline CDR1 is SGHDN and CDR2 FVKESK. The CDR3 is 15 amino acids. Trimming cost V 1 base and J 3 bases; bases outside gene matches: 3. This CDR3 is CASSQGLAGVYEQYF. In DNA form, the CDR3 reads TGTGCCAGCAGCCAAGGGCTAGCGGGGGTCTACGAGCAGTACTTC.

In its sample, this clonotype was seen a few times. This rearrangement joins TRBV6-5 to TRBJ2-1, with 7 bases aligning to TRBD1. This CDR3 region has 16 residues. Germline values: CDR1 MNHEY, CDR2 SVGAGI. V lost 4 bases and J lost 8; bases outside the gene matches: 14. The CDR3 bases are TGTGCCAGCAGTTCGTTAAGGACAGGACCTCGCGATGAGCAGTTCTTC. Its translation: CASSSLRTGPRDEQFF.

This clonotype was picked up many times. This chain uses TRBV9 with TRBJ1-5, with D possibly being TRBD1 (5 bases). V was clipped by 4 bases and J by 4 bases, with 9 bases between them. Germline CDR1 reads SGDLS; CDR2 reads YYNGEE. The CDR3 covers 13 residues. The CDR3 loop is CASSSSGNQPQHF. Here the CDR3 DNA reads TGTGCCAGCAGCTCCTCAGGGAATCAGCCCCAGCATTTT.

This clonotype came up a few times. J is TRBJ2-4 and V is TRBV7-2; no firm D call. The CDR3 covers 12 residues. Trimming shortened V by 6 bases and J by 3 bases, and 6 bases separated the two germline ends. Per the germline V gene, CDR1 is SGHTA and CDR2 is FQGNSA. The CDR3 reads CASSYGKNIQYF. As DNA, the CDR3 is TGTGCCAGCAGTTACGGCAAAAACATTCAGTACTTC. Supplemented by reference TRBV7-2 and TRBJ2-4, the full variable domain reads GAGVSQSPSNKVTEKGKDVELRCDPISGHTALYWYRQSLGQGLEFLIYFQGNSAPDKSGLPSDRFSAERTGGSVSTLTIQRTQQEDSAVYLCASSYGKNIQYFGAGTRLSVL.

This clonotype has a count of ten or more. The rearrangement joins TRBV13 to TRBJ1-1; D unresolved. The germline V gene has CDR1 PRHDT and CDR2 FYEKMQ (reference sequence). CDR3 length equals 13 residues. V lost 3 bases to trimming and J lost 3 bases, with 8 bases between them. The CDR3 bases are TGTGCCAGCAGCTTTAGAAGGGACACTGAAGCTTTCTTT. Its translation: CASSFRRDTEAFF.

V gene TRBV20-1 combines with J gene TRBJ2-7; 10 positions match TRBD2. This CDR3 has 13 residues. Germline trimming cut 1 base from V and 9 bases from J; bases unmatched to any gene: 6. Germline loops: CDR1 DFQATT, CDR2 SNEGSKA (reference sequence). The CDR3, as DNA: TGCAGTGCTAGAGTAGCGGGGGGTAGGTTGCAGTACTTC. Amino acids: CSARVAGGRLQYF.

This clonotype was counted many times. J is TRBJ1-1 and V is TRBV6-6, with D tentatively TRBD1 (5 bases). This CDR3 contains 14 residues. Germline V gives CDR1 MNHNY, CDR2 SVGAGI (reference sequence). With 3 bases removed from V and 5 bases from J, the gap between germline ends came to 13 bases. This CDR3 is CASSYGQGETEAFF. The CDR3 region has the DNA TGTGCCAGCAGTTATGGGCAGGGTGAGACTGAAGCTTTCTTT.

The table lists this clonotype with many counts. The chain joins TRBV11-2 to TRBJ1-2, with D unclear. V lost 1 base and J lost 7, with 7 bases in between. There are 12 residues in the CDR3. In germline, CDR1 is SGHAT, CDR2 FQNNGV. CDR3 nucleotide sequence: TGTGCCAGCAGCTTAGTGAGGGCTGGCTACACCTTC. This codes for CASSLVRAGYTF.

The rearrangement uses TRBV12-3 or TRBV12-4 and TRBJ2-6; no clear D. The CDR3 is 15 amino acids. Deletions cut 6 bases from V and 1 base from J, with 10 bases between. The CDR3 DNA reads TGTGCCAGCAGACCCCACGCGTCTGGGGCCAACGTCCTGACTTTC. Translated, it gives CASRPHASGANVLTF.

The chain joins TRBV3-1 to TRBJ2-3, with D perhaps given as TRBD1 or TRBD2 (5 bases each). Germline V CDR1 and CDR2: LGHDT, YNNKEL (reference sequence). The CDR3 sequence is 16 residues long. With 0 bases removed from V and 0 bases from J, the gap between germline ends came to 10 bases. Here the CDR3 reads CASSQDPGASTDTQYF. CDR3 DNA: TGTGCCAGCAGCCAAGACCCCGGGGCTAGCACAGATACGCAGTATTTT.

In its sample, this clonotype was seen a few times. The rearrangement uses TRBV7-2 and TRBJ2-3; 11 bases fit TRBD2. Germline V lookup: CDR1 SGHTA, CDR2 FQGNSA. There are 19 residues in the CDR3. V gave up 5 bases and J gave up 3 bases; unmatched junction bases: 16. This CDR3 is CASSQYGLAGGVFTDTQYF. CDR3 in DNA: TGTGCCAGCAGCCAATACGGGCTAGCGGGGGGAGTGTTTACAGATACGCAGTATTTT. The complete variable domain, with remaining parts taken from reference TRBV7-2 and TRBJ2-3, reads GAGVSQSPSNKVTEKGKDVELRCDPISGHTALYWYRQSLGQGLEFLIYFQGNSAPDKSGLPSDRFSAERTGGSVSTLTIQRTQQEDSAVYLCASSQYGLAGGVFTDTQYFGPGTRLTVL.

This sequence joins TRBV5-5 and TRBJ1-4; D might be TRBD1 (6 bases). The CDR3 is 21 residues long. With 1 base removed from V and 8 bases from J, the gap between germline ends came to 33 bases. Germline CDR1 is SGHKS and CDR2 is YYEKEE (reference sequence). CDR3 nucleotides: TGTGCCAGCAGCTTGAATTACGTGGGCTTAAACCGGCGGGACAAAGGAGAAAAACTGTTTTTT. Translation: CASSLNYVGLNRRDKGEKLFF.

There are a few counts of this clonotype. This rearrangement joins TRBV12-3 or TRBV12-4 to TRBJ2-3, with D uncertain. The CDR3 consists of 15 residues. Trimming left V 3 bases short and J 1 base short, with 11 bases between. CDR3 in DNA: TGTGCCAGCAGTTTTGTGGGCTGGGGCACAGATACGCAGTATTTT. Translation gives CASSFVGWGTDTQYF.

This clonotype occurred a few times. J is TRBJ1-5 and V is TRBV27, with D possibly matching TRBD1 (5 bases). CDR3 size: 15 residues. Trimming left V 4 bases short and J 5 bases short, with 15 bases between. Germline V gene lookup returns CDR1 MNHEY and CDR2 SMNVEV (reference sequence). CDR3 in DNA: TGTGCCAGCAGTTCGGCGGACAAACTTCATCAGCCCCAGCATTTT. Its translation: CASSSADKLHQPQHF.